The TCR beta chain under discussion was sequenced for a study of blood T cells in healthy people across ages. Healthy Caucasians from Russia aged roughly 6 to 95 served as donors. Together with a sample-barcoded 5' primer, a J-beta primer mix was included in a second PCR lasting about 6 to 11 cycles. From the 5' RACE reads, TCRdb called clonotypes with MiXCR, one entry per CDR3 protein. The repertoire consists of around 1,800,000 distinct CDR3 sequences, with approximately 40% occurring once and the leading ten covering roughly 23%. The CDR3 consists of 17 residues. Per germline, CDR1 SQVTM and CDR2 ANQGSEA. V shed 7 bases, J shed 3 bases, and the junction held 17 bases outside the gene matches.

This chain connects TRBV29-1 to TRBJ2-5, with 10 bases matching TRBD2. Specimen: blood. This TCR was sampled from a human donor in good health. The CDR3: CSGNQRGGRVEEETQYF. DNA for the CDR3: TGCAGCGGTAACCAGCGGGGGGGCCGAGTAGAGGAAGAGACCCAGTACTTC.